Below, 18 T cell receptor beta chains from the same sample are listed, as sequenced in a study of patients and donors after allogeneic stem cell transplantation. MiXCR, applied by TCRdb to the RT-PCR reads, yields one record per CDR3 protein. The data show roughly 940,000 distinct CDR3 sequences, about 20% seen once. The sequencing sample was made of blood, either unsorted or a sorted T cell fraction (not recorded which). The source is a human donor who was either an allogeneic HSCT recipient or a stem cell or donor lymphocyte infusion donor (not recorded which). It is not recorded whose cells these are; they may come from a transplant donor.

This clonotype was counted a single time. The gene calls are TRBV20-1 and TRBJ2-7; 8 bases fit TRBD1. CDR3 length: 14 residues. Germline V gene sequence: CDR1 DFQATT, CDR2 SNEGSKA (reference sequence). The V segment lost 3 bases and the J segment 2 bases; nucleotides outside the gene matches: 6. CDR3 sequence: CSASAGTGTYEQYF. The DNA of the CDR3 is TGCAGTGCTAGTGCCGGGACAGGAACCTACGAGCAGTACTTC.

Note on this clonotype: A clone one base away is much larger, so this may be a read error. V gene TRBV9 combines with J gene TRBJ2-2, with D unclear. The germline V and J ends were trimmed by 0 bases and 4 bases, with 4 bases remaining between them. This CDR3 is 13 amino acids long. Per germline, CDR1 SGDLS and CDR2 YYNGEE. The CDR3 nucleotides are TGTGCCAGCAGCGTAGCTGGCACCGGGGAGCTGTTTTTT. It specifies CASSVAGTGELFF. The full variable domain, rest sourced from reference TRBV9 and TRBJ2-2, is DSGVTQTPKHLITATGQRVTLRCSPRSGDLSVYWYQQSLDQGLQFLIQYYNGEERAKGNILERFSAQQFPDLHSELNLSSLELGDSALYFCASSVAGTGELFFGEGSRLTVL.

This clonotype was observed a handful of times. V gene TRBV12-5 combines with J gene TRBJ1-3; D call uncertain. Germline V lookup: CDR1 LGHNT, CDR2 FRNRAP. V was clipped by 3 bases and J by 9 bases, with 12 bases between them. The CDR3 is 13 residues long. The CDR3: CASGLLEGGTIYF. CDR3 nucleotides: TGTGCTAGTGGTTTATTAGAAGGTGGCACCATATATTTT.

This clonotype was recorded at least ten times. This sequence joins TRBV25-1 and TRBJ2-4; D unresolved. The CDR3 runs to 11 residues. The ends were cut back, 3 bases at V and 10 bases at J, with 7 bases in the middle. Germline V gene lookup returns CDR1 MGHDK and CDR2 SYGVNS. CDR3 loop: CASSDQGIQYF. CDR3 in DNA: TGTGCCAGCAGTGATCAAGGAATTCAGTACTTC.

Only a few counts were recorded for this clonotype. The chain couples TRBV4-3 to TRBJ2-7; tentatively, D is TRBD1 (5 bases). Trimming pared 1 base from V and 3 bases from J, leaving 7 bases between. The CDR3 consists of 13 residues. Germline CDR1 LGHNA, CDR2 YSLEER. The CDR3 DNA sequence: TGCGCCAGCAGCCAAGCAGGGAACTACGAGCAGTACTTC. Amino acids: CASSQAGNYEQYF.

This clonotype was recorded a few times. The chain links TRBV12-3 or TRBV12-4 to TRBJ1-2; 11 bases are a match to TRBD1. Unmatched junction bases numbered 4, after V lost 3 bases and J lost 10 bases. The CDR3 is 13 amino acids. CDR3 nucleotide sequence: TGTGCCAGCAGTTTTACGGGACAGGGGGACTACACCTTC. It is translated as CASSFTGQGDYTF.

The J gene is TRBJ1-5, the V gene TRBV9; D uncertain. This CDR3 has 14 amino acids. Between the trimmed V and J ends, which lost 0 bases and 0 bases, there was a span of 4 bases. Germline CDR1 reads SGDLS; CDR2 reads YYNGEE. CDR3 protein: CASSVASSNQPQHF. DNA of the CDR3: TGTGCCAGCAGCGTAGCATCTAGCAATCAGCCCCAGCATTTT.

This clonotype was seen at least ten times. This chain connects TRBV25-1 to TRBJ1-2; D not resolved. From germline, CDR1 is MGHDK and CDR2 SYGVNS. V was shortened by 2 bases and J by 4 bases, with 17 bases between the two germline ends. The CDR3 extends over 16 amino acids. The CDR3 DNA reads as TGTGCCAGCAGTGAAAATGGAGGGAGTCTCACCTATGGCTACACCTTC. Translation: CASSENGGSLTYGYTF.

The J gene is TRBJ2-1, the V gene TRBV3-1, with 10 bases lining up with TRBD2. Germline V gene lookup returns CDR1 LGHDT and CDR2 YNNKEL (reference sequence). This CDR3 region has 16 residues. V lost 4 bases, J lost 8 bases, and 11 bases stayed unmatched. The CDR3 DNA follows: TGTGCCAGCAGCCGACGAGCGGGAGGGATTGCTGATGAGCAGTTCTTC. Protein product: CASSRRAGGIADEQFF.

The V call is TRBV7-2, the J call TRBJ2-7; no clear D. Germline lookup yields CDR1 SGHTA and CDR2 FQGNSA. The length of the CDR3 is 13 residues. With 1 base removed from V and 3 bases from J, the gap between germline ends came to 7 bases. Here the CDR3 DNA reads TGTGCCAGCAGCTTAGTGGCCGACTACGAGCAGTACTTC. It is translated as CASSLVADYEQYF.

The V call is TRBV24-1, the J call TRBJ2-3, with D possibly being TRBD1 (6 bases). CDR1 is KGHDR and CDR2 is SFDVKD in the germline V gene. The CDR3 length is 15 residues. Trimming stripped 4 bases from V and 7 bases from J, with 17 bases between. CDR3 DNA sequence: TGTGCCACCAGTGACCTGGACAGCCCGGGGAATACGCAGTATTTT. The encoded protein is CATSDLDSPGNTQYF.

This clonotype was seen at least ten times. The DNA for the CDR3 is TGTGCCATCAGTGAGGGGAGTTCTGCGCAGTATTTT. Its protein is CAISEGSSAQYF. The chain carries TRBV10-3 and TRBJ2-3; D might be TRBD2 (5 bases). CDR1 ENHRY and CDR2 SYGVKD come from the germline V gene. This CDR3 is 12 amino acids long. V shed 2 bases and J shed 10 bases, with 10 bases lying between them.

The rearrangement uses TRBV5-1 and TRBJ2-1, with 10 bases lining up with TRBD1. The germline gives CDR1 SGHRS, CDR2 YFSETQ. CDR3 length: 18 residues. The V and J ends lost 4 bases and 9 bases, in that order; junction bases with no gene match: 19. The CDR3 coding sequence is TGCGCCAGCAGCAGAAACCCGCCGGGACAGGGGCTTTCGGGTGAGCAGTTCTTC. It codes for CASSRNPPGQGLSGEQFF.

CDR3 DNA: TGCAGTCCAGACCTGACAGGGAGCTCCTACGAGCAGTACTTC. Its translation is CSPDLTGSSYEQYF. The chain is built from TRBV20-1 and TRBJ2-7; TRBD1 matches at 7 bases. Trimming at V came to 8 bases and at J to 0 bases, leaving 10 bases not matched to a gene. The germline V gene has CDR1 DFQATT and CDR2 SNEGSKA (reference sequence). The CDR3 extends over 14 amino acids.

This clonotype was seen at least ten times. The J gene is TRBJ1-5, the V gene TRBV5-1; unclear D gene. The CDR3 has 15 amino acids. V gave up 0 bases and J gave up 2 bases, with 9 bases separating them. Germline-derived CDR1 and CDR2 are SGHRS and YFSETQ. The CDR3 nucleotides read TGCGCCAGCAGCTTGGGGGCTGGGGGCAATCAGCCCCAGCATTTT. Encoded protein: CASSLGAGGNQPQHF.

The DNA of the CDR3 is TGCAGTGCTAGTTACAGGGGGATGAACACTGAAGCTTTCTTT. As protein: CSASYRGMNTEAFF. This chain connects TRBV20-1 to TRBJ1-1; TRBD1 matches 8 bases. In germline, CDR1 is DFQATT, CDR2 SNEGSKA (reference sequence). Trimming removed 3 bases from V and 0 bases from J; junction bases left unmatched: 3. The CDR3 sequence is 14 residues long.

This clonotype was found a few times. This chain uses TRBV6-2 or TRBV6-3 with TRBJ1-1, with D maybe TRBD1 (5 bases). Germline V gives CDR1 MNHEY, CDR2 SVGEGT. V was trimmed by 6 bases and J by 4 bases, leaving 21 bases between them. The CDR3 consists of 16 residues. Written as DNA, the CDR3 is TGTGCCAGCAGAGGACCGCTTGAGGGGATTGTCACTGAAGCTTTCTTT. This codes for CASRGPLEGIVTEAFF.

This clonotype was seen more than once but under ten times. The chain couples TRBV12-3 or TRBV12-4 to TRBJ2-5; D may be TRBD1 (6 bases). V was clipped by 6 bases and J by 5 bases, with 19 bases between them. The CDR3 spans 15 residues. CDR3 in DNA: TGTGCCAGCAGGTCCGAACAGGGAAAGGGGGAGACCCAGTACTTC. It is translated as CASRSEQGKGETQYF.